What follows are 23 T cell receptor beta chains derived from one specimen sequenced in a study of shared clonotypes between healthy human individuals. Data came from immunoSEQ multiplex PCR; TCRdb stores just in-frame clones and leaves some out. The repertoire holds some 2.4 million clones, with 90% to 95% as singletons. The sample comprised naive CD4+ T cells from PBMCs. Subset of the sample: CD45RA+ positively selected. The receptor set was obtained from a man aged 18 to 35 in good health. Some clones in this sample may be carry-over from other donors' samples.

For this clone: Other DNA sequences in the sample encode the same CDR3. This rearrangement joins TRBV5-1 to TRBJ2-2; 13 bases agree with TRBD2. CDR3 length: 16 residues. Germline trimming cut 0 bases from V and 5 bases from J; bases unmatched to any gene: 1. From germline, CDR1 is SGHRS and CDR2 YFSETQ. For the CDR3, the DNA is TGCGCCAGCAGCTTGGGACTAGCGGGAGGAACCGGGGAGCTGTTTTTT. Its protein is CASSLGLAGGTGELFF.

CDR3 loop: CASSLLGHRNTGELFF. DNA of the CDR3: TGTGCCAGCAGCTTATTAGGCCACAGGAACACCGGGGAGCTGTTTTTT. The rearrangement uses TRBV7-2 and TRBJ2-2; no definite D call. Germline CDR1 and CDR2: SGHTA and FQGNSA. Trimming shortened V by 2 bases and J by 1 base, and 11 bases separated the two germline ends. The CDR3 runs 16 residues.

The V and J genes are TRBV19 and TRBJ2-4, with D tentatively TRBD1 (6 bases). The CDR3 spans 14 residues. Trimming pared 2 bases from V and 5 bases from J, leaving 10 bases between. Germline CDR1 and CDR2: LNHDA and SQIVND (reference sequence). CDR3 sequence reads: CASSIQGRQNIQYF. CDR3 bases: TGTGCCAGTAGTATACAGGGGCGCCAAAACATTCAGTACTTC.

The CDR3 bases are TGTGCCAGCAGGAGTGACAGGGGCGGCAATCAGCCCCAGCATTTT. Its protein product is CASRSDRGGNQPQHF. V is TRBV5-6 and J is TRBJ1-5; 8 bases line up with TRBD1. The CDR3 runs to 15 residues. Germline values: CDR1 SGHDT, CDR2 YYEEEE. V trimming: 5 bases; J trimming: 2 bases; junction bases outside the gene matches: 6. The whole variable domain, remainder taken from reference TRBV5-6 and TRBJ1-5, is DAGVTQSPTHLIKTRGQQVTLRCSPKSGHDTVSWYQQALGQGPQFIFQYYEEEERQRGNFPDRFSGHQFPNYSSELNVNALLLGDSALYLCASRSDRGGNQPQHFGDGTRLSIL.

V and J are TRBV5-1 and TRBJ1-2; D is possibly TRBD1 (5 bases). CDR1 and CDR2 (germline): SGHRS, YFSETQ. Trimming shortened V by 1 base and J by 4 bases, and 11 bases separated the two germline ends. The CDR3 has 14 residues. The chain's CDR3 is CASSLSGEGYGYTF. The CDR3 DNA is TGCGCCAGCAGCTTGTCGGGGGAAGGCTATGGCTACACCTTC. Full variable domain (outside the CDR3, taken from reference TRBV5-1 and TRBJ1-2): KAGVTQTPRYLIKTRGQQVTLSCSPISGHRSVSWYQQTPGQGLQFLFEYFSETQRNKGNFPGRFSGRQFSNSRSEMNVSTLELGDSALYLCASSLSGEGYGYTFGSGTRLTVV.

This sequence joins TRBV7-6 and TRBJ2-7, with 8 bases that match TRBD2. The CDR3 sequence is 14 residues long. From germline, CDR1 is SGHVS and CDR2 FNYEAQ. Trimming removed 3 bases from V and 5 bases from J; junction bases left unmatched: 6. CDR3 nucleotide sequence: TGTGCCAGCAGCTTTTCATCGGGAGGGCACGAGCAGTACTTC. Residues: CASSFSSGGHEQYF.

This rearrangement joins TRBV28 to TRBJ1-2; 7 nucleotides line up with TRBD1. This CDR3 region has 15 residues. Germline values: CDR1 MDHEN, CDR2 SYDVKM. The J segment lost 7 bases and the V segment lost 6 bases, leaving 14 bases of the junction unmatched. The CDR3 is CASRPPEGAMGGYTF. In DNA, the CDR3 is TGTGCCAGCAGACCCCCAGAGGGGGCGATGGGTGGCTACACCTTC.

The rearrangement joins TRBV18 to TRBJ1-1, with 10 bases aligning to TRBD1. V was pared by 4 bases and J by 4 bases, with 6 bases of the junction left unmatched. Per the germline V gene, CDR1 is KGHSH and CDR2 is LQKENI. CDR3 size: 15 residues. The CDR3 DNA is TGTGCCAGCTCACGGGGGACAGGGGCGAGCACTGAAGCTTTCTTT. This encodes CASSRGTGASTEAFF.

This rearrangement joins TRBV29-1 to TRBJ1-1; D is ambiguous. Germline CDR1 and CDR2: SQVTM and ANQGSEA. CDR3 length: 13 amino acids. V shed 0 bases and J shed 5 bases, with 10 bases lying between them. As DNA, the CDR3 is TGCAGCGTTGAAGATCAGAAGAGGACTGAAGCTTTCTTT. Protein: CSVEDQKRTEAFF.

The CDR3 sequence is CASSYFRGSGYTF. The CDR3 nucleotides read TGTGCCAGCAGTTACTTTCGGGGGAGCGGCTACACCTTC. J is TRBJ1-2 and V is TRBV6-5; weak D call: TRBD1 (5 bases). CDR1 MNHEY and CDR2 SVGAGI come from the germline V gene. Trimming took 1 base from V and 8 from J, leaving 11 bases between them. The CDR3 loop spans 13 amino acids.

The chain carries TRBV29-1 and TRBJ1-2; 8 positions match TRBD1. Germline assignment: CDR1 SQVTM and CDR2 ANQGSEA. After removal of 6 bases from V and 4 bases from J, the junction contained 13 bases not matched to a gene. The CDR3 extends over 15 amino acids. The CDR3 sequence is CSVPGQEKLAYGYTF. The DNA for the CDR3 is TGCAGCGTACCGGGACAGGAGAAATTGGCCTATGGCTACACCTTC. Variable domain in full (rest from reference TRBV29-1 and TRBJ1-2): SAVISQKPSRDICQRGTSLTIQCQVDSQVTMMFWYRQQPGQSLTLIATANQGSEATYESGFVIDKFPISRPNLTFSTLTVSNMSPEDSSIYLCSVPGQEKLAYGYTFGSGTRLTVV.

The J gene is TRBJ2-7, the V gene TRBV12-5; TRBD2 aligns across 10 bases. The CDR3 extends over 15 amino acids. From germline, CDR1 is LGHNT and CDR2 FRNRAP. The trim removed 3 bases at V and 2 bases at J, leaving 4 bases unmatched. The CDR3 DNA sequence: TGTGCTAGTGGTTTCGGGCTAGCGGGAGCCTACGAGCAGTACTTC. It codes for CASGFGLAGAYEQYF.

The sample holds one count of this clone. This CDR3 is CASSLVGQRAYNEQFF. The CDR3 DNA reads as TGTGCCAGCAGCTTGGTCGGTCAGCGGGCCTACAATGAGCAGTTCTTC. V is TRBV5-8 and J is TRBJ2-1; perhaps TRBD2 as D (6 bases). This CDR3 has 16 residues. Germline loops: CDR1 SGHTS, CDR2 YDEGEE. Trimming stripped 0 bases from V and 2 bases from J, with 12 bases between. The variable domain in full, completed from reference TRBV5-8 and TRBJ2-1, reads EAGVTQSPTHLIKTRGQQATLRCSPISGHTSVYWYQQALGLGLQFLLWYDEGEERNRGNFPPRFSGRQFPNYSSELNVNALELEDSALYLCASSLVGQRAYNEQFFGPGTRLTVL.

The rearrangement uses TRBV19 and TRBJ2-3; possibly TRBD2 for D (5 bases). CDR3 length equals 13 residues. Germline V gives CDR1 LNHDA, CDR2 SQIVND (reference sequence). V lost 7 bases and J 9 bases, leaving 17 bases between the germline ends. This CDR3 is CASTMDVRGTQYF. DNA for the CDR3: TGTGCCAGTACCATGGACGTAAGAGGGACGCAGTATTTT.

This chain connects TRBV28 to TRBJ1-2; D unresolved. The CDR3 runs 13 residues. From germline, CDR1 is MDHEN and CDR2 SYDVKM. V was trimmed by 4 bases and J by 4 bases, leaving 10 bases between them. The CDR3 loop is CASSSLHFYGYTF. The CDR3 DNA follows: TGTGCCAGCAGTTCGCTCCATTTCTATGGCTACACCTTC.

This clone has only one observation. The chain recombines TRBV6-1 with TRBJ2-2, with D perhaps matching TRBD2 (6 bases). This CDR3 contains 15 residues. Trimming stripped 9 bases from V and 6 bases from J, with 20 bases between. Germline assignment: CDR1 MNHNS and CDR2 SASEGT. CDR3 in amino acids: CARPDNGGRAGELFF. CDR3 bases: TGTGCCAGACCCGACAACGGGGGTCGGGCCGGGGAGCTGTTTTTT.

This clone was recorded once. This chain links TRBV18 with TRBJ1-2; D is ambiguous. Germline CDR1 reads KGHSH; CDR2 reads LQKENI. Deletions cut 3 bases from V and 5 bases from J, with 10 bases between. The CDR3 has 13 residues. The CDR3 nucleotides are TGTGCCAGCTCACCTGAAAGGAGTTATGGCTACACCTTC. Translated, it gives CASSPERSYGYTF.

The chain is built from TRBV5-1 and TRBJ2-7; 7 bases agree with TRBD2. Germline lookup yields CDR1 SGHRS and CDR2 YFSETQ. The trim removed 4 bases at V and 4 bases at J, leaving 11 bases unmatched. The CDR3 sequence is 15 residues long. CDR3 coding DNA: TGCGCCAGCAGCCTCTCGGGGGGAGGGTATTACGAGCAGTACTTC. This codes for CASSLSGGGYYEQYF.

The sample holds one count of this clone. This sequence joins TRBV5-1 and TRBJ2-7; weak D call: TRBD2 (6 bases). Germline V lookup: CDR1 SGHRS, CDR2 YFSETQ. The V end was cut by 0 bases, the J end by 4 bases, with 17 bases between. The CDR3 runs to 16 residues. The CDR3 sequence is CASSLAALGGSYEQYF. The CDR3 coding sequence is TGCGCCAGCAGCTTGGCCGCGTTGGGGGGTTCTTACGAGCAGTACTTC. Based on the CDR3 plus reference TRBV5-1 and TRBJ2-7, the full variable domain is KAGVTQTPRYLIKTRGQQVTLSCSPISGHRSVSWYQQTPGQGLQFLFEYFSETQRNKGNFPGRFSGRQFSNSRSEMNVSTLELGDSALYLCASSLAALGGSYEQYFGPGTRLTVT.

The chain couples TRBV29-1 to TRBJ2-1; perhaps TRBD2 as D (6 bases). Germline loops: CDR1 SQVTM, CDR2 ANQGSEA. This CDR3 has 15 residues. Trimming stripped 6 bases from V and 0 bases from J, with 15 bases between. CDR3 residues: CSVQTSRSSYNEQFF. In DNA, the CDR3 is TGCAGCGTACAGACTAGTCGGAGCTCCTACAATGAGCAGTTCTTC.

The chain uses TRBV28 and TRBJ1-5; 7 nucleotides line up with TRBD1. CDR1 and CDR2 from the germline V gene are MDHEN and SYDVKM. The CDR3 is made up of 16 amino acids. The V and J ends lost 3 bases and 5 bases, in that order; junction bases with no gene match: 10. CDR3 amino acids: CASSFGIRQGYQPQHF. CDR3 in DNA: TGTGCCAGCAGTTTCGGCATCAGACAGGGTTATCAGCCCCAGCATTTT.

The CDR3 region is CASSSRATYEQYF. In nucleotides, the CDR3 is TGTGCCAGCAGTTCCCGGGCCACCTACGAGCAGTACTTC. The chain recombines TRBV6-6 with TRBJ2-7; D is undetermined. V lost 4 bases and J 2 bases, leaving 9 bases between the germline ends. Germline V gene data show CDR1 as MNHNY and CDR2 as SVGAGI (reference sequence). This CDR3 region has 13 residues.

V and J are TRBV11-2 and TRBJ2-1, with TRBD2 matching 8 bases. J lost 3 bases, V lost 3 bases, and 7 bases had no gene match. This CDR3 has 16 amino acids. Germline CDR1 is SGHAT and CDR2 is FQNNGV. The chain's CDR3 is CASSFLSGSSYNEQFF. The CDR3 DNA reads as TGTGCCAGCAGCTTTTTGAGCGGGAGTAGCTACAATGAGCAGTTCTTC.